This T cell receptor beta chain emerged from a study of PD-1 blockade in classical Hodgkin lymphoma. In the case of this clone: Its antigen is not identified.

Profiled with immunoSEQ multiplex PCR; TCRdb holds only in-frame clones, not every one. The sample shows 11,000 to 15,000 clones, approximately 91% of them seen only once. The CDR3 loop spans 15 amino acids. Germline loops: CDR1 SGHTA, CDR2 FQGTGA. V was clipped by 5 bases and J by 10 bases; unmatched bases: 11. Time point meaning: newly diagnosed, previously untreated cHL patient sample. Researchers pulled CD8+ T cells out of thawed PBMCs using magnetic negative selection. What served as comparison were PBMCs in newly diagnosed, untreated classical Hodgkin lymphoma. Study-level points and caveats: Underlying causes for the observed repertoire differences were not defined, possibly disease activity or prior therapy.

The rearrangement links TRBV7-3 to TRBJ2-1, with TRBD2 matching over 10 bases. The sequenced material came from CD8+ T cells from blood. The receptor's source is a human donor with classical Hodgkin lymphoma. CDR3: CASSPGDLAGEEQFF. CDR3 DNA sequence: TGTGCCAGCAGCCCGGGCGACCTAGCGGGGGAAGAGCAGTTCTTC.